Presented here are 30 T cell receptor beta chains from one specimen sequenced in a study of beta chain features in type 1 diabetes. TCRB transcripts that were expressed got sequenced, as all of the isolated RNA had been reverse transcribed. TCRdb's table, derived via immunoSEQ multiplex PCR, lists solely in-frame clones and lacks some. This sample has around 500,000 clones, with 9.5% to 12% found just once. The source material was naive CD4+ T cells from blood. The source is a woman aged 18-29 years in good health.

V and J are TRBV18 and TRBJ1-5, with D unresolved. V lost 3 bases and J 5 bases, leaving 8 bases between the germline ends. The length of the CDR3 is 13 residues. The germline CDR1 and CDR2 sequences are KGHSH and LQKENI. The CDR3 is CASSPGRDQPQHF. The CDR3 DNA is TGTGCCAGCTCACCCGGGCGCGATCAGCCCCAGCATTTT. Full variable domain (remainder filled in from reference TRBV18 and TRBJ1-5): NAGVMQNPRHLVRRRGQEARLRCSPMKGHSHVYWYRQLPEEGLKFMVYLQKENIIDESGMPKERFSAEFPKEGPSILRIQQVVRGDSAAYFCASSPGRDQPQHFGDGTRLSIL.

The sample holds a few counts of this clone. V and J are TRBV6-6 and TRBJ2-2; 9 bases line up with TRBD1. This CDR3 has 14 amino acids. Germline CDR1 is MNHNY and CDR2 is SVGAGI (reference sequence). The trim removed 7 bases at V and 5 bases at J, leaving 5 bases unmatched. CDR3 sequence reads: CASIRDRATGELFF. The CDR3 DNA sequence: TGTGCCAGCATAAGGGACAGGGCGACCGGGGAGCTGTTTTTT.

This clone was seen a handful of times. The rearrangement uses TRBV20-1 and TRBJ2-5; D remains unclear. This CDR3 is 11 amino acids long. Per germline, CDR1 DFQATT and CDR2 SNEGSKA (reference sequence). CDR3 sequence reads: CSGRAQETQYF. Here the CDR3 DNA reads TGCAGCGGTCGGGCACAAGAGACCCAGTACTTC.

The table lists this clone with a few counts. CDR3 loop: CASSSRTSGAQWDLGRPTDTQYF. For the CDR3, the DNA is TGCGCCAGCAGTTCTAGGACTAGCGGGGCGCAGTGGGATTTGGGTAGGCCCACAGATACGCAGTATTTT. V gene TRBV5-1 combines with J gene TRBJ2-3; TRBD2 agrees at 12 bases. Germline V gene sequence: CDR1 SGHRS, CDR2 YFSETQ. The CDR3 covers 23 residues. J was trimmed by 2 bases and V by 5 bases; bases with no gene match: 27.

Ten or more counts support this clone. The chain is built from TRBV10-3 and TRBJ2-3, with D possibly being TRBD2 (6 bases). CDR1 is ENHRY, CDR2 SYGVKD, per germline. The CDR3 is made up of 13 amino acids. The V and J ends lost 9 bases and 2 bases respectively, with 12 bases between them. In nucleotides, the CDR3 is TGTGCCATGAGAATAGCGGTCACAGATACGCAGTATTTT. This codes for CAMRIAVTDTQYF.

In nucleotides, the CDR3 is TGTGCCAGCAGCCAAGACAGGGTAGGCGAGACCCAGTACTTC. Residues: CASSQDRVGETQYF. The V and J genes are TRBV7-9 and TRBJ2-5; 7 nucleotides match TRBD1. CDR1 is SEHNR, CDR2 FQNEAQ, per germline (reference sequence). Germline trimming cut 5 bases from V and 5 bases from J; bases unmatched to any gene: 8. There are 14 residues in the CDR3.

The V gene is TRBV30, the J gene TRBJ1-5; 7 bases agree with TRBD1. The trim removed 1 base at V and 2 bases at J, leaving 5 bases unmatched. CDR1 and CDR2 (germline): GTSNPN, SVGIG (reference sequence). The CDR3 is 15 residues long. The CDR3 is CAWSAFGQGNQPQHF. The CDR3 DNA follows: TGTGCCTGGAGTGCGTTTGGACAGGGCAATCAGCCCCAGCATTTT.

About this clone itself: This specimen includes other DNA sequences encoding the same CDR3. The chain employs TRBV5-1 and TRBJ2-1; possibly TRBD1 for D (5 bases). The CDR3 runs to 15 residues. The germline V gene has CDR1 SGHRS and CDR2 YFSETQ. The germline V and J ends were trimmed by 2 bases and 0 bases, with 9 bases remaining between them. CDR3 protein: CASSLTGSSYNEQFF. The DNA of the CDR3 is TGCGCCAGCAGCTTAACAGGAAGCTCCTACAATGAGCAGTTCTTC.

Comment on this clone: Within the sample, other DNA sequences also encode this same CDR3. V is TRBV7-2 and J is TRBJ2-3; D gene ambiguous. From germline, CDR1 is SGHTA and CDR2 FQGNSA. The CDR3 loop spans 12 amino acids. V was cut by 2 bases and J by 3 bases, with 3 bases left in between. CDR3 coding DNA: TGTGCCAGCAGCTTACTTACAGATACGCAGTATTTT. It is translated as CASSLLTDTQYF.

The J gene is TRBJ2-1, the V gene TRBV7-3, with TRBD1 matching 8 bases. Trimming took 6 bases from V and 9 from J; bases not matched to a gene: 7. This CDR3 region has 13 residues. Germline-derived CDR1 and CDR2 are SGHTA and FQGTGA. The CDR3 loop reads CASRSGTGGEQFF. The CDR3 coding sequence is TGTGCCAGCAGGTCCGGGACAGGAGGTGAGCAGTTCTTC. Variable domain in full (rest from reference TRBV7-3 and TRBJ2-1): GAGVSQTPSNKVTEKGKYVELRCDPISGHTALYWYRQSLGQGPEFLIYFQGTGAADDSGLPNDRFFAVRPEGSVSTLKIQRTERGDSAVYLCASRSGTGGEQFFGPGTRLTVL.

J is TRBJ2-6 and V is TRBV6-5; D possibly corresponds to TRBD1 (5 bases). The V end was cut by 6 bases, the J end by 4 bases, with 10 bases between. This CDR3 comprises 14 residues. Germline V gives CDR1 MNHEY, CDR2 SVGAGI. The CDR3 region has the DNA TGTGCCAGCAGGAAGGGGTACGGGGCCAACGTCCTGACTTTC. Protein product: CASRKGYGANVLTF.

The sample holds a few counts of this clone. Here the CDR3 DNA reads TGCGCCAGCAGCGTACTAGCATCCGGGGAGCTGTTTTTT. It codes for CASSVLASGELFF. V gene TRBV5-1 combines with J gene TRBJ2-2; D might be TRBD2 (6 bases). Trimming took off 4 bases at V and 6 bases at J, with 10 bases between the two ends. The CDR3 extends over 13 amino acids. CDR1 and CDR2 from the germline V gene are SGHRS and YFSETQ.

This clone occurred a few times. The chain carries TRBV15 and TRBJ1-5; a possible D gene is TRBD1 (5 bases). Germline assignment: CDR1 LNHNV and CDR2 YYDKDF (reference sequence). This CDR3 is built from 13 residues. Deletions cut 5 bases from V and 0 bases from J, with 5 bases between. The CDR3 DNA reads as TGTGCCACCAGCCAGGGTAGCAATCAGCCCCAGCATTTT. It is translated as CATSQGSNQPQHF. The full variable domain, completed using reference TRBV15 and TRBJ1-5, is DAMVIQNPRYQVTQFGKPVTLSCSQTLNHNVMYWYQQKSSQAPKLLFHYYDKDFNNEADTPDNFQSRRPNTSFCFLDIRSPGLGDTAMYLCATSQGSNQPQHFGDGTRLSIL.

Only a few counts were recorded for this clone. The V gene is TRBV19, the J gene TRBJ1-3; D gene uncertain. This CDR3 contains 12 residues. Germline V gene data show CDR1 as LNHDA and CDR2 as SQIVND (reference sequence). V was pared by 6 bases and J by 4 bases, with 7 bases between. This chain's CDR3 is CASSPGGNTIYF. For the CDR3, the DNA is TGTGCCAGTAGCCCCGGGGGAAACACCATATATTTT.

The CDR3 here is CASSLVGQGVAYEQYF. CDR3 nucleotides: TGTGCCAGCAGCTTAGTGGGTCAGGGGGTAGCCTACGAGCAGTACTTC. V and J are TRBV7-8 and TRBJ2-7, with 7 bases aligning to TRBD1. Germline assignment: CDR1 SGHVS and CDR2 FQNEAQ. The CDR3 totals 16 residues. Trimming took 1 base from V and 2 from J; bases not matched to a gene: 8.

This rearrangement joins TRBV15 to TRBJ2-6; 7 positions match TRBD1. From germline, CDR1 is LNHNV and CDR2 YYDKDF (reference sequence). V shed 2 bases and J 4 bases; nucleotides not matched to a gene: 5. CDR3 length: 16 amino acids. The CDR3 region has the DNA TGTGCCACCAGCAGAATGACAGGGCGGGGGGCCAACGTCCTGACTTTC. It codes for CATSRMTGRGANVLTF.

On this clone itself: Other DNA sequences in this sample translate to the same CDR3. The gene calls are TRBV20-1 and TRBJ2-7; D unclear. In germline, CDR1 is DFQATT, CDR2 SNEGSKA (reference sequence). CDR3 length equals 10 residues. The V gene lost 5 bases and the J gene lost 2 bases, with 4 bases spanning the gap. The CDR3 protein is CSAGAYEQYV. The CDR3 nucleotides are TGCAGTGCTGGCGCCTACGAGCAGTACGTC.

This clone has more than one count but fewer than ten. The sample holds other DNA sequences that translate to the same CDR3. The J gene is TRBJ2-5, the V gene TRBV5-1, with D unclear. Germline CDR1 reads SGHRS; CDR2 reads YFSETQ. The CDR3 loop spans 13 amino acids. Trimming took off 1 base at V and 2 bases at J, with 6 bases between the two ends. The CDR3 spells CASSLNRQETQYF. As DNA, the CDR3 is TGCGCCAGCAGCTTGAACAGACAAGAGACCCAGTACTTC.

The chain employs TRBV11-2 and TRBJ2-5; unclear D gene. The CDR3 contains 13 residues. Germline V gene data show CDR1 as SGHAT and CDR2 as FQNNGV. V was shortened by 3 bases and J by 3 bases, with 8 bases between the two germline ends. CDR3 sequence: CASSLIAEETQYF. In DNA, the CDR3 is TGTGCCAGCAGCTTGATAGCCGAAGAGACCCAGTACTTC. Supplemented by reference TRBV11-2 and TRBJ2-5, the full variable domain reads EAGVAQSPRYKIIEKRQSVAFWCNPISGHATLYWYQQILGQGPKLLIQFQNNGVVDDSQLPKDRFSAERLKGVDSTLKIQPAKLEDSAVYLCASSLIAEETQYFGPGTRLLVL.

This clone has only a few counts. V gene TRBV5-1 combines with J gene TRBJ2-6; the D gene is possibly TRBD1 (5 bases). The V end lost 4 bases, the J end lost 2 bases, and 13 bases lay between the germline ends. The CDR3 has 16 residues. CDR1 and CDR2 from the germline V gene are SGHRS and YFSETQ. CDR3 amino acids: CASSEQGVAGANVLTF. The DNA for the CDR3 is TGCGCCAGCAGCGAGCAGGGTGTAGCTGGGGCCAACGTCCTGACTTTC.

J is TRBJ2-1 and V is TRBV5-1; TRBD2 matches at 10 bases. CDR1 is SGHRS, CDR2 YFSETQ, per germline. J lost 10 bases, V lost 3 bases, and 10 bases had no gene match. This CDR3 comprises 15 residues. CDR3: CASSSSTSGSQEQFF. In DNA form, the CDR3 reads TGCGCCAGCAGCTCCTCGACTAGCGGGTCGCAGGAGCAGTTCTTC.

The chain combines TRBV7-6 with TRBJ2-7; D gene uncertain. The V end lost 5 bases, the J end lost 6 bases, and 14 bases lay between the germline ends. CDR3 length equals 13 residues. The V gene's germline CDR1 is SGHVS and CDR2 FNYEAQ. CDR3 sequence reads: CASSPSQYREQYF. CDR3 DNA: TGTGCCAGCAGCCCCAGCCAGTACCGCGAGCAGTACTTC.

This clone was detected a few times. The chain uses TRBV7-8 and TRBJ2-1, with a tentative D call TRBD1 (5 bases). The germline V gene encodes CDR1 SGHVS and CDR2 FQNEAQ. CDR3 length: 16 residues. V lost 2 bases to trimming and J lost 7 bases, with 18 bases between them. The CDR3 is CASSLPRWGQKNEQFF. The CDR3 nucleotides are TGTGCCAGCAGCTTACCACGGTGGGGCCAGAAGAATGAGCAGTTCTTC.

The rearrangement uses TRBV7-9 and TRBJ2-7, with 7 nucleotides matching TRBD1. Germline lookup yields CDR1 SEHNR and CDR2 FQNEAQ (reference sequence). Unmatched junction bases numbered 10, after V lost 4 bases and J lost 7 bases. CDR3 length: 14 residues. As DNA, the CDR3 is TGTGCCAGCAGCTCCAGGGGGTCAACTACGGAGCAGTACTTC. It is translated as CASSSRGSTTEQYF.

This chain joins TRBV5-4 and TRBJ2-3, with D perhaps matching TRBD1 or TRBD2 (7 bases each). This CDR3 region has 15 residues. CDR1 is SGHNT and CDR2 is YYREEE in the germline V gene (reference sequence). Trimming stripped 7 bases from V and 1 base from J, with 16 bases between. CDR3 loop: CASGSGGDGTDTQYF. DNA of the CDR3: TGTGCCAGCGGATCAGGGGGGGACGGCACAGATACGCAGTATTTT.

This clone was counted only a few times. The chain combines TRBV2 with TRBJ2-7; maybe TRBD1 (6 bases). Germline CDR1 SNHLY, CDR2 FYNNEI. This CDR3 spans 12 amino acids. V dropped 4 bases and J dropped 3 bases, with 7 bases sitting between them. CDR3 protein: CASSGGGYEQYV. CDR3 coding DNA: TGTGCCAGCAGTGGAGGGGGCTACGAGCAGTACGTC.

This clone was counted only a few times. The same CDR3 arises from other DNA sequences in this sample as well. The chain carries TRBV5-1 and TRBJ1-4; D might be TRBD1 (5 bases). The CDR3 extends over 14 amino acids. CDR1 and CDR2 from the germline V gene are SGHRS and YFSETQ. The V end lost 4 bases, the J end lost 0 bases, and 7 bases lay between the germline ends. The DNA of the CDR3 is TGCGCCAGCAGCCTGACAGCAACTAATGAAAAACTGTTTTTT. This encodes CASSLTATNEKLFF.

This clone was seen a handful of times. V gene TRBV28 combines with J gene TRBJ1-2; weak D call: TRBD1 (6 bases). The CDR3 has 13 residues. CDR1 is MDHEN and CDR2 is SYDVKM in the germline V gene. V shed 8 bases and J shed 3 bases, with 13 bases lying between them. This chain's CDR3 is CASQRTAHYGYTF. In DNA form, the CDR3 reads TGTGCCAGCCAACGGACAGCCCACTATGGCTACACCTTC.

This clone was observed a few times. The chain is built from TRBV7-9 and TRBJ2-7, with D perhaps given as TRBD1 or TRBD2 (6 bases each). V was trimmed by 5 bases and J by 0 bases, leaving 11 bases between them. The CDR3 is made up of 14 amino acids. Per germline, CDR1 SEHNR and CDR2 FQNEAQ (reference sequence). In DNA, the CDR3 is TGTGCCAGCAGCCCCGGGGGCCTCTCCTACGAGCAGTACTTC. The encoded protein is CASSPGGLSYEQYF. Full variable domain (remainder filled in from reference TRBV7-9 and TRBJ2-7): DTGVSQNPRHKITKRGQNVTFRCDPISEHNRLYWYRQTLGQGPEFLTYFQNEAQLEKSRLLSDRFSAERPKGSFSTLEIQRTEQGDSAMYLCASSPGGLSYEQYFGPGTRLTVT.

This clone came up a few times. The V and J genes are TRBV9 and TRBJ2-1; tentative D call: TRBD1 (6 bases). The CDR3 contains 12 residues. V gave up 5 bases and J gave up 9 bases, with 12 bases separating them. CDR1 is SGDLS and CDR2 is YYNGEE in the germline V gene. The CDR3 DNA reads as TGTGCCAGCAGTCTAGGGGGTGCTGAGCAGTTCTTC. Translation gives CASSLGGAEQFF.